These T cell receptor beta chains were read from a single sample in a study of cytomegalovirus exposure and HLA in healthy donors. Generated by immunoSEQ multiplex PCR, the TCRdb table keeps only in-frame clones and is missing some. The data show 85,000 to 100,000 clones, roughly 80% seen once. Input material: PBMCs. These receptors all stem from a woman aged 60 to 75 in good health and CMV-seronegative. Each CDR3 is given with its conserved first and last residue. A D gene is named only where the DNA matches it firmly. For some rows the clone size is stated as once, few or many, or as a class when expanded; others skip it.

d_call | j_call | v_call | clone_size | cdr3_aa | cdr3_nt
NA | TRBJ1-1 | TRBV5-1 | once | CASSSDRYEAFF | TGCGCCAGCAGCTCTGACAGATATGAAGCTTTCTTT
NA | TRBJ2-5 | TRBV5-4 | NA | CASSLQASQETQYF | TGTGCCAGCAGCTTGCAAGCTTCCCAAGAGACCCAGTACTTC
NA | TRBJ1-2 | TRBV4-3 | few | CASSQDLSGYGYTF | TGCGCCAGCAGCCAAGATCTTTCAGGGTATGGCTACACCTTC
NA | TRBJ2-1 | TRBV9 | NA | CASSVTGSYNEQFF | TGTGCCAGCAGCGTAACGGGATCCTACAATGAGCAGTTCTTC
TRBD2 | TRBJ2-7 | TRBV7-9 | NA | CASSLGTSGREQYF | TGTGCCAGCAGCTTGGGGACTAGCGGGAGGGAGCAGTACTTC
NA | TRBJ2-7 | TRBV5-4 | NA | CASSFFTGSVIYEQYF | TGTGCCAGCAGCTTCTTTACAGGGTCCGTAATCTACGAGCAGTACTTC
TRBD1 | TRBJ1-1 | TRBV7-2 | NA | CASSVTGGRTEAFF | TGTGCCAGCAGCGTAACAGGGGGGAGGACTGAAGCTTTCTTT
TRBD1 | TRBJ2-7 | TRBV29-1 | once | CSVEAGTGSREQYF | TGCAGCGTTGAAGCTGGGACAGGGTCCCGCGAGCAGTACTTC
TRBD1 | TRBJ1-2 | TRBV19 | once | CASRDRVVDGYTF | TGTGCCAGTAGGGACAGGGTAGTCGATGGCTACACCTTC
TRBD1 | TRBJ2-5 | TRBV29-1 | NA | CSVEDLRQGAPQETQYF | TGCAGCGTTGAAGATTTGAGACAGGGGGCTCCACAAGAGACCCAGTACTTC
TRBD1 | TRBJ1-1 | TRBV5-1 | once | CASSFRGLGNTEAFF | TGCGCCAGCAGCTTCAGGGGGCTGGGGAACACTGAAGCTTTCTTT
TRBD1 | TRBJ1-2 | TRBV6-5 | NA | CASSRDRGIYGYTF | TGTGCCAGCAGTAGGGACAGGGGCATCTATGGCTACACCTTC
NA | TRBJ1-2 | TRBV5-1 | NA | CASSRGQSYGYTF | TGCGCCAGCAGCCGAGGGCAGTCCTATGGCTACACCTTC
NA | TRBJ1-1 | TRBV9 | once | CASSVGANALAFF | TGTGCCAGCAGCGTAGGGGCCAATGCTCTAGCTTTCTTT
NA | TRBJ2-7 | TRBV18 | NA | CASSPPSGFEQYF | TGTGCCAGCTCACCACCGTCGGGGTTCGAGCAGTACTTC
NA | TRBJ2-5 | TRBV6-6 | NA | CASSAQETQYF | TGTGCCAGCAGTGCGCAAGAGACCCAGTACTTC
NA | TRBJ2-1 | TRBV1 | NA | CTSSQDPSRPGQGANDSYNEQFF | TGCACCAGCAGCCAAGATCCTTCGAGGCCGGGACAGGGGGCAAACGACTCCTACAATGAGCAGTTCTTC
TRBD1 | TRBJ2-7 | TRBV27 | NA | CASRRGQSYEQYF | TGTGCCAGCAGACGGGGACAGTCCTACGAGCAGTACTTC
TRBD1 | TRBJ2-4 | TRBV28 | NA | CASTGETGLGYF | TGTGCCAGCACCGGGGAGACAGGGCTCGGGTACTTC
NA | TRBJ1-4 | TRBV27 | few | CASSIRGGDLGEKLFF | TGTGCCAGCAGTATCCGCGGAGGTGATCTTGGCGAAAAACTGTTTTTT
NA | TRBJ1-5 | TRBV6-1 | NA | CASRTGGNQPQHF | TGTGCCAGCAGGACAGGAGGTAATCAGCCCCAGCATTTT
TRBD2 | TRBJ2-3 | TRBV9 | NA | CASSGGLAASTDTQYF | TGTGCCAGCAGCGGTGGACTAGCGGCAAGCACAGATACGCAGTATTTT
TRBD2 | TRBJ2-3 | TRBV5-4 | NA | CASSPGLAEFTDTQYF | TGTGCCAGCAGCCCGGGACTAGCGGAATTCACAGATACGCAGTATTTT
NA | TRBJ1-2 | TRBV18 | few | CASSPGGDYGYTF | TGTGCCAGCTCACCAGGGGGGGACTATGGCTACACCTTC
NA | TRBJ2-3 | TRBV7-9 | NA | CASSPGGTDTQYF | TGTGCCAGCAGCCCGGGGGGCACAGATACGCAGTATTTT
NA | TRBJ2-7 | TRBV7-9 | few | CAISDTSYEQYF | TGTGCCATCTCTGACACTTCCTACGAGCAGTACTTC
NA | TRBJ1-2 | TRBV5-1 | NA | CASSLRPGLNYGYTF | TGCGCCAGCAGCTTGAGGCCAGGATTAAACTATGGCTACACCTTC
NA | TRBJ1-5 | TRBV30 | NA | CAWSLRQSNQPQHF | TGTGCCTGGAGTTTACGACAGTCCAATCAGCCCCAGCATTTT
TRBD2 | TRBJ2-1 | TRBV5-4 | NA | CASSSDRDYEQFF | TGTGCCAGCAGCTCGGACCGGGACTACGAGCAGTTCTTC
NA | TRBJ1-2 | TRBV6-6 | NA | CASSPLAGGYTF | TGTGCCAGCAGTCCCTTGGCGGGAGGCTACACCTTC
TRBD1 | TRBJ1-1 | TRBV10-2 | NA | CASSGDRVTGGAFF | TGCGCCAGCAGCGGGGACAGGGTTACAGGTGGGGCTTTCTTT
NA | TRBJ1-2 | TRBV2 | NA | CASSFNRDLYGYTF | TGTGCCAGCAGTTTTAACAGGGACCTCTATGGCTACACCTTC
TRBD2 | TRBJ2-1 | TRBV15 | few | CATSGSGGSYEQFF | TGTGCCACCAGCGGATCGGGGGGGTCGTATGAGCAGTTCTTC
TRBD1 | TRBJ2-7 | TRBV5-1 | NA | CASSLGPDRGSVEQYF | TGCGCCAGCAGCTTGGGACCTGACAGGGGCTCGGTGGAGCAGTACTTC
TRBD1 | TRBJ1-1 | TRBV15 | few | CATSGQGAQAAFF | TGTGCCACCAGCGGACAGGGGGCCCAAGCGGCTTTCTTT
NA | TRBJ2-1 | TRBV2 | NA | CASNYHNEQFF | TGTGCCAGCAATTATCACAATGAGCAGTTCTTC
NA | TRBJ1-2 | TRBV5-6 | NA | CASSKGTPGYGYTF | TGTGCCAGCAGCAAGGGGACACCCGGCTATGGCTACACCTTC
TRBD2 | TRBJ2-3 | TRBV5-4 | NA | CASSLGLAGAGDTQYF | TGTGCCAGCAGCTTGGGACTAGCGGGAGCAGGAGATACGCAGTATTTT
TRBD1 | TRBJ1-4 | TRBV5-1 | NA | CASSLAGTANEKLFF | TGCGCCAGCAGCTTGGCAGGGACAGCGAATGAAAAACTGTTTTTT
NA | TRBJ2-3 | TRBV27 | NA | CASSLRIAGTDTQYF | TGTGCCAGCAGTTTAAGAATCGCAGGCACAGATACGCAGTATTTT
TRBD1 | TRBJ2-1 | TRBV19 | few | CASRVTGAANEQFF | TGTGCCAGTAGGGTGACAGGGGCTGCGAATGAGCAGTTCTTC
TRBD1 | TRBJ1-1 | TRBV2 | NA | CASSARGQASNTEAFF | TGTGCCAGCAGTGCTCGCGGACAGGCAAGTAACACTGAAGCTTTCTTT
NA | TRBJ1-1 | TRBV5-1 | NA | CASSLPISTEAFF | TGCGCCAGCAGCTTGCCGATTAGTACTGAAGCTTTCTTT
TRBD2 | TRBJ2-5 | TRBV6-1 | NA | CASSATRDYQETQYF | TGTGCCAGCAGTGCTACCCGGGACTATCAAGAGACCCAGTACTTC
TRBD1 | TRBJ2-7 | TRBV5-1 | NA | CASSLRQGEQYF | TGCGCCAGCAGCTTGCGACAGGGGGAGCAGTACTTC
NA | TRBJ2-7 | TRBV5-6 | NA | CASSLTISWSEQYF | TGTGCCAGCAGCTTGACCATCTCCTGGAGCGAGCAGTACTTC
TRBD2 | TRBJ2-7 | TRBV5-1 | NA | CASSSTLPGLAVNYEQYF | TGCGCCAGCAGCTCTACCCTACCGGGACTAGCGGTAAACTACGAGCAGTACTTC
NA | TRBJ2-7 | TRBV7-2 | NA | CASSLDVAGSYEQYF | TGTGCCAGCAGCTTAGATGTTGCGGGCTCCTACGAGCAGTACTTC
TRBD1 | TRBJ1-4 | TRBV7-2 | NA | CASSLAGFGTGDGKLFF | TGTGCCAGCAGCTTAGCGGGATTTGGGACAGGGGACGGAAAACTGTTTTTT
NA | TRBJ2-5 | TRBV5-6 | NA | CASSLWSETQYF | TGTGCCAGCAGCTTGTGGAGCGAGACCCAGTACTTC
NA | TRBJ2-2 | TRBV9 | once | CASSQLTTGELFF | TGTGCCAGCAGCCAACTTACCACCGGGGAGCTGTTTTTT
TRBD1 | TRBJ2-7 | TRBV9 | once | CASSPRQGWGPTEQYF | TGTGCCAGCAGCCCGCGACAGGGCTGGGGCCCTACCGAGCAGTACTTC
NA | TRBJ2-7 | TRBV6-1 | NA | CASSEAYRSSYEQYF | TGTGCCAGCAGTGAAGCGTATAGATCCTCCTACGAGCAGTACTTC
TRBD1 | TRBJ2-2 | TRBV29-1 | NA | CSAGQGIPGELFF | TGCAGCGCCGGACAGGGGATCCCCGGGGAGCTGTTTTTT
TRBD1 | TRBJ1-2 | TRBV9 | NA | CASSVRGDRSNYGYTF | TGTGCCAGCAGCGTAAGGGGGGACAGATCTAACTATGGCTACACCTTC
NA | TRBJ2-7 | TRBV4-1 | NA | CASSQDLTGYEQYF | TGCGCCAGCAGCCAAGATCTCACAGGTTACGAGCAGTACTTC
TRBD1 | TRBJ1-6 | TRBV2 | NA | CASSGTGTIASPLHF | TGTGCCAGCAGTGGGACAGGGACAATAGCTTCACCCCTCCACTTT